A single T cell receptor beta chain is shown here with its context. The antigen is not known. The data are from a study of T cell responses to AZD1222 COVID-19 vaccine. Whole-study results and caveats: Clonal diversity may have been underestimated, and the donors were mostly white British, with more females than males.

Sequenced by immunoSEQ multiplex PCR; TCRdb stores in-frame clones only, minus some. Its table records 150,000 or so clones. CDR1 and CDR2 from the germline V gene are GTSNPN and SVGIG (reference sequence). The CDR3 contains 16 residues. V lost 0 bases, J lost 4 bases, and 5 bases stayed unmatched. Sequencing was done on a sample of peripheral blood. This sequence joins TRBV30 and TRBJ2-1, with 11 bases that match TRBD1. The sequence was obtained from an adult in good health. Here the CDR3 DNA reads TGTGCCTGGAGTGTAGTGGGACAGGGGGTTTACAATGAGCAGTTCTTC. Residues: CAWSVVGQGVYNEQFF.